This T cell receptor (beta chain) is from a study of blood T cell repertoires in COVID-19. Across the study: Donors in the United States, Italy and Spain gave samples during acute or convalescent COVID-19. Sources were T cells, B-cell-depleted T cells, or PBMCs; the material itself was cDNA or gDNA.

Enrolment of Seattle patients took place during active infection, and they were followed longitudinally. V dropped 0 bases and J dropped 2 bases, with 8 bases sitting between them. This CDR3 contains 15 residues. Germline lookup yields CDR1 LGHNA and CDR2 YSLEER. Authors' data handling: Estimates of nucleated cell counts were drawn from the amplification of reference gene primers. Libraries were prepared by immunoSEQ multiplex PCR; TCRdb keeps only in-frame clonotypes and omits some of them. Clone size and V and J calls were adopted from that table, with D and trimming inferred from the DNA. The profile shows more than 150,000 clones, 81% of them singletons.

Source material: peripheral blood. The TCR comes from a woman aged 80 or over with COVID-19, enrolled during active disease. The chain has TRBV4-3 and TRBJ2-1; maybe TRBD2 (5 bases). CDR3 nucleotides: TGCGCCAGCAGCCAAGACTGGGGAGCCTACAATGAGCAGTTCTTC. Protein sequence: CASSQDWGAYNEQFF.